The 2 T cell receptor beta chains below come from one sample, sequenced in a study of cytomegalovirus exposure and HLA in healthy donors. This PCR relied on a set of 60 Vbeta primers and 13 Jbeta primers. Generated by immunoSEQ multiplex PCR, the TCRdb table keeps only in-frame clones and is missing some. The table has just over 65,000 clones, 81% seen once. The sequenced sample consisted of PBMCs. These receptors were obtained from a human donor in good health.

The chain is built from TRBV5-4 and TRBJ1-2, with 9 nucleotides matching TRBD1. The CDR3 has 15 amino acids. J lost 8 bases, V lost 0 bases, and 8 bases had no gene match. Per the germline V gene, CDR1 is SGHNT and CDR2 is YYREEE (reference sequence). The CDR3 reads CASSLAGTGMGGYTF. The DNA for the CDR3 is TGTGCCAGCAGCTTGGCGGGGACAGGGATGGGGGGCTACACCTTC.

The V gene is TRBV19, the J gene TRBJ2-1, with a possible D match to TRBD2 (6 bases). V lost 7 bases to trimming and J lost 1 base, with 11 bases between them. Germline CDR1 LNHDA, CDR2 SQIVND (reference sequence). CDR3 length equals 14 residues. The CDR3 region is CASNLRGSYNEQFF. In DNA, the CDR3 is TGTGCCAGTAACCTTCGGGGGTCCTACAATGAGCAGTTCTTC.